Shown below are 25 T cell receptor beta chains from a single sample sequenced in a study of T cell changes during pregnancy in multiple sclerosis. Data came from immunoSEQ multiplex PCR; TCRdb stores just in-frame clones and leaves some out. Among around 57,000 clones listed, almost 95% were seen once. The specimen comprised CD4+ T cells from peripheral blood mononuclear cells, sampled in the third trimester of pregnancy. These receptors were taken from a female donor with multiple sclerosis, enrolled in a pregnancy study.

The V call is TRBV2, the J call TRBJ2-1, with a possible D match to TRBD1 (5 bases). The CDR3 is 19 amino acids. The V end was cut by 7 bases, the J end by 0 bases, with 25 bases between. Per germline, CDR1 SNHLY and CDR2 FYNNEI. CDR3 sequence (DNA): TGTGCCAGCAACCCAAAAGGGGCTACTCGTTACCTCTCCTACAATGAGCAGTTCTTC. Protein: CASNPKGATRYLSYNEQFF.

This rearrangement joins TRBV7-9 to TRBJ2-1; no clear D. The germline V gene encodes CDR1 SEHNR and CDR2 FQNEAQ (reference sequence). V lost 7 bases to trimming and J lost 7 bases, with 8 bases between them. The CDR3 is 11 residues long. DNA for the CDR3: TGTGCCAGCACCCTGTTAAATGAGCAGTTCTTC. It is translated as CASTLLNEQFF.

The chain recombines TRBV4-1 with TRBJ1-3; D unclear. The CDR3 is 14 residues long. V gave up 0 bases and J gave up 4 bases, with 7 bases separating them. Germline loops: CDR1 MGHRA, CDR2 YSYEKL. The CDR3 loop is CASSQEYEGNTIYF. The DNA of the CDR3 is TGCGCCAGCAGCCAAGAGTACGAGGGAAACACCATATATTTT.

The chain links TRBV30 to TRBJ2-1, with 7 bases fitting TRBD2. CDR1 is GTSNPN and CDR2 is SVGIG in the germline V gene (reference sequence). The CDR3 extends over 14 amino acids. Trimming took 0 bases from V and 4 from J; bases not matched to a gene: 3. CDR3 amino acids: CAWSVVGGYNEQFF. The CDR3 DNA reads as TGTGCCTGGAGTGTAGTGGGAGGGTACAATGAGCAGTTCTTC.

The rearrangement links TRBV27 to TRBJ1-1; TRBD1 might be the D (5 bases). Germline CDR1 is MNHEY and CDR2 is SMNVEV (reference sequence). The CDR3 is 15 amino acids. Trimming took off 5 bases at V and 2 bases at J, with 15 bases between the two ends. CDR3 loop: CASSLSTDLNTEAFF. The CDR3 nucleotides read TGTGCCAGCAGTCTCTCGACAGATCTTAACACTGAAGCTTTCTTT.

This clone was observed once. The chain links TRBV19 to TRBJ2-7; TRBD2 agrees at 11 bases. V gave up 5 bases and J gave up 6 bases; unmatched junction bases: 3. In germline, CDR1 is LNHDA, CDR2 SQIVND (reference sequence). The CDR3 is 13 residues long. CDR3 loop: CASSVAGGSEQYF. In DNA, the CDR3 is TGTGCCAGTAGTGTAGCGGGAGGGAGCGAGCAGTACTTC.

This clone was detected once. The rearrangement joins TRBV18 to TRBJ2-2; no definite D call. This CDR3 comprises 16 residues. Germline V lookup: CDR1 KGHSH, CDR2 LQKENI. V gave up 2 bases and J gave up 3 bases, with 13 bases separating them. The CDR3 reads CASSPSPGADTGELFF. The CDR3 DNA sequence: TGTGCCAGCTCACCAAGTCCGGGTGCGGACACCGGGGAGCTGTTTTTT.

The chain recombines TRBV27 with TRBJ1-2; D not certain. Germline CDR1 reads MNHEY; CDR2 reads SMNVEV (reference sequence). V was clipped by 7 bases and J by 4 bases, with 19 bases between them. This CDR3 is built from 15 residues. CDR3: CASTLSGQTPYGYTF. The CDR3 DNA reads TGTGCCAGCACCTTATCTGGCCAAACCCCCTATGGCTACACCTTC.

This clone came up once. The chain has TRBV2 and TRBJ1-5, with D possibly matching TRBD1 (5 bases). Trimming removed 2 bases at V and 2 bases at J, with 13 bases between. The germline V gene encodes CDR1 SNHLY and CDR2 FYNNEI. This CDR3 region has 16 residues. The chain's CDR3 is CASSEPGGLGNQPQHF. The CDR3, as DNA: TGTGCCAGCAGTGAACCTGGGGGACTGGGCAATCAGCCCCAGCATTTT.

The chain couples TRBV6-6 to TRBJ2-1; the match to TRBD2 covers 12 bases. The CDR3 contains 15 residues. Trimming cost V 2 bases and J 14 bases; bases outside gene matches: 10. Germline V gene lookup returns CDR1 MNHNY and CDR2 SVGAGI (reference sequence). The CDR3 region is CASSYDTGLAGQEFF. CDR3 coding DNA: TGTGCCAGCAGTTACGATACGGGACTAGCGGGCCAGGAGTTCTTC.

This chain uses TRBV30 with TRBJ2-1; tentative D call: TRBD1 (6 bases). The V end lost 0 bases, the J end lost 0 bases, and 9 bases lay between the germline ends. Looked up from germline, CDR1 is GTSNPN and CDR2 is SVGIG (reference sequence). This CDR3 spans 15 amino acids. As DNA, the CDR3 is TGTGCCTGGAGTGTACAGGGCTACTCCTACAATGAGCAGTTCTTC. Translated: CAWSVQGYSYNEQFF.

The J gene is TRBJ2-7, the V gene TRBV4-1; 14 nucleotides align to TRBD2. Germline V gene data show CDR1 as MGHRA and CDR2 as YSYEKL. This CDR3 spans 19 amino acids. J gave up 2 bases and V 4 bases, and 13 bases lay outside the gene matches. The CDR3 bases are TGCGCCAGCAGCCCTAACCTGTCGGGACTAGCGGGAGTCGCCTACGAGCAGTACTTC. This translates into CASSPNLSGLAGVAYEQYF.

The chain couples TRBV6-5 to TRBJ1-6; 8 positions match TRBD1. This CDR3 has 15 amino acids. Germline CDR1 reads MNHEY; CDR2 reads SVGAGI. V shed 5 bases, J shed 7 bases, and the junction held 7 bases outside the gene matches. The CDR3 nucleotides are TGTGCCAGCAGTACCGGACAGGGTCAAAATTCACCCCTCCACTTT. Its protein is CASSTGQGQNSPLHF.

This chain connects TRBV11-2 to TRBJ1-1; D not resolved. Deletions cut 5 bases from V and 1 base from J, with 14 bases between. The CDR3 is made up of 15 amino acids. Germline CDR1 is SGHAT and CDR2 is FQNNGV. Here the CDR3 DNA reads TGTGCCAGCAGCCCAAGGATAGCCAGGAACACTGAAGCTTTCTTT. It yields the protein CASSPRIARNTEAFF. Together with reference TRBV11-2 and TRBJ1-1, the CDR3 gives the full variable domain: EAGVAQSPRYKIIEKRQSVAFWCNPISGHATLYWYQQILGQGPKLLIQFQNNGVVDDSQLPKDRFSAERLKGVDSTLKIQPAKLEDSAVYLCASSPRIARNTEAFFGQGTRLTVV.

The chain combines TRBV5-4 with TRBJ1-1; the match to TRBD1 covers 7 bases. CDR3 size: 14 residues. The V segment lost 3 bases and the J segment 1 base; nucleotides outside the gene matches: 3. CDR1 SGHNT and CDR2 YYREEE come from the germline V gene (reference sequence). This CDR3 is CASSSTGPNTEAFF. CDR3 nucleotide sequence: TGTGCCAGCAGCTCGACAGGGCCGAACACTGAAGCTTTCTTT. The full variable domain, in which reference TRBV5-4 and TRBJ1-1 provide the parts outside the CDR3, is ETGVTQSPTHLIKTRGQQVTLRCSSQSGHNTVSWYQQALGQGPQFIFQYYREEENGRGNFPPRFSGLQFPNYSSELNVNALELDDSALYLCASSSTGPNTEAFFGQGTRLTVV.

V and J are TRBV28 and TRBJ1-5; 7 bases match TRBD1. V gave up 10 bases and J gave up 3 bases; unmatched junction bases: 15. The CDR3 covers 16 residues. CDR1 MDHEN and CDR2 SYDVKM come from the germline V gene. CDR3 in amino acids: CATQGLGRGHNQPQHF. The CDR3 DNA reads as TGTGCCACCCAGGGGCTAGGTAGGGGGCACAATCAGCCCCAGCATTTT.

This clone appeared a few times. The rearrangement uses TRBV7-3 and TRBJ2-1; 8 positions match TRBD1. The V gene's germline CDR1 is SGHTA and CDR2 FQGTGA. There are 15 residues in the CDR3. Trimming cost V 5 bases and J 6 bases; bases outside gene matches: 9. The CDR3 region has the DNA TGTGCCAGCAGCGTACTACGACAGGGGATCAATGAGCAGTTCTTC. Its translation: CASSVLRQGINEQFF.

A remark on this clone: Other DNA sequences in the sample encode the same CDR3. The V gene is TRBV30, the J gene TRBJ1-1; D possibly corresponds to TRBD1 (6 bases). The V and J ends lost 0 bases and 4 bases respectively, with 9 bases between them. The CDR3 extends over 13 amino acids. CDR1 and CDR2 from the germline V gene are GTSNPN and SVGIG (reference sequence). The CDR3 DNA sequence: TGTGCCTGGAGTGTAGGGGGGGGCACTGAAGCTTTCTTT. Amino acid sequence: CAWSVGGGTEAFF.

The rearrangement joins TRBV4-1 to TRBJ2-1, with 8 bases fitting TRBD2. Germline V lookup: CDR1 MGHRA, CDR2 YSYEKL. This CDR3 spans 16 amino acids. V shed 0 bases, J shed 7 bases, and the junction held 8 bases outside the gene matches. CDR3 sequence: CASSQDRAGVQNEQFF. DNA of the CDR3: TGCGCCAGCAGCCAAGATCGAGCGGGAGTTCAAAATGAGCAGTTCTTC.

The J gene is TRBJ1-6, the V gene TRBV15; a weak D match, TRBD1 (6 bases). Germline CDR1 and CDR2: LNHNV and YYDKDF (reference sequence). This CDR3 is 16 amino acids long. The V end lost 4 bases, the J end lost 8 bases, and 18 bases lay between the germline ends. CDR3 in DNA: TGTGCCACCAGCAAGGGGGATGGGACATTGGATTCACCCCTCCACTTT. Its translation is CATSKGDGTLDSPLHF.

V gene TRBV6-5 combines with J gene TRBJ1-1; possible D gene TRBD1, 5 bases. CDR1 and CDR2 (germline): MNHEY, SVGAGI. The CDR3 extends over 14 amino acids. The germline V and J ends were trimmed by 6 bases and 3 bases, with 14 bases remaining between them. The CDR3 reads CASRGQGRDTEAFF. DNA for the CDR3: TGTGCCAGCAGAGGGCAGGGAAGAGACACTGAAGCTTTCTTT.

This sequence joins TRBV29-1 and TRBJ2-3; 9 nucleotides align to TRBD1. The CDR3 totals 14 residues. Losses at the gene ends were 5 bases for V and 3 bases for J; bases not matched to a gene: 6. Germline V lookup: CDR1 SQVTM, CDR2 ANQGSEA. As DNA, the CDR3 is TGCAGCGTTTGGGACAGGGCATGGACAGATACGCAGTATTTT. This codes for CSVWDRAWTDTQYF.

The gene calls are TRBV7-9 and TRBJ2-1, with a possible D match to TRBD1 (5 bases). CDR3 length: 12 amino acids. Per the germline V gene, CDR1 is SEHNR and CDR2 is FQNEAQ (reference sequence). V was pared by 4 bases and J by 14 bases, with 15 bases between. The CDR3 DNA sequence: TGTGCCAGCAGCTCCAGGGTCCGCGAAAAGTTCTTC. This encodes CASSSRVREKFF.

CDR3 sequence: CASSMKQRGTNQPQHF. CDR3 nucleotide sequence: TGTGCCAGTAGTATGAAGCAAAGGGGAACCAATCAGCCCCAGCATTTT. The gene calls are TRBV19 and TRBJ1-5, with TRBD1 as a possible D gene (5 bases). Trimming pared 3 bases from V and 3 bases from J, leaving 15 bases between. CDR3 length: 16 residues. Germline assignment: CDR1 LNHDA and CDR2 SQIVND (reference sequence).

The J gene is TRBJ2-2, the V gene TRBV9; TRBD1 agrees at 10 bases. Germline V gene lookup returns CDR1 SGDLS and CDR2 YYNGEE. V was pared by 2 bases and J by 6 bases, with 7 bases of the junction left unmatched. The CDR3 is made up of 16 amino acids. CDR3 amino acids: CASSVQGTGVAGELFF. CDR3 coding DNA: TGTGCCAGCAGCGTTCAAGGGACAGGGGTTGCCGGGGAGCTGTTTTTT.